The text below deals with one T cell receptor (beta chain). The CDR3 contains 16 residues. The germline V gene has CDR1 SGHTA and CDR2 FQGNSA. V shed 1 base and J 8 bases; nucleotides not matched to a gene: 8. Per the study methods: Counts of nucleated cells, estimated from reference gene primer amplification, were obtained. The repertoire was sequenced with immunoSEQ multiplex PCR; TCRdb's copy has only in-frame clones and lacks some. V, J and clone size reflect that table, while D and trimming were determined from the DNA. This table holds approximately 250,000 clones, around four fifths found once. The sample originates from a study of blood T cell repertoires in COVID-19. Overall study: Samples taken during acute and convalescent COVID-19 were collected in the United States, Italy and Spain. T cells, B-cell-depleted T cells, or PBMCs supplied cDNA or gDNA.

This TCR was sampled from a woman aged 60-75 years with active or convalescent COVID-19. The sequencing sample was made of peripheral blood. V and J are TRBV7-2 and TRBJ2-3, with TRBD2 identical over 11 bases. The CDR3 DNA reads TGTGCCAGCAGCTTAGATCTAGCGGGGGGCTGGGGTACGCAGTATTTT. Translated: CASSLDLAGGWGTQYF. The full variable domain, its missing parts supplied by reference TRBV7-2 and TRBJ2-3, is GAGVSQSPSNKVTEKGKDVELRCDPISGHTALYWYRQSLGQGLEFLIYFQGNSAPDKSGLPSDRFSAERTGGSVSTLTIQRTQQEDSAVYLCASSLDLAGGWGTQYFGPGTRLTVL.